Listed here are 32 T cell receptor beta chains from one sample, sequenced in a study of human thymus T cells. Resections obtained during corrective heart surgery supplied the thymus tissue. Sequencing was performed with immunoSEQ multiplex PCR; in TCRdb, only in-frame clones are kept and a portion is missing. The sample lists 78,000 or so clones; roughly 96% were seen once. Sequencing was carried out using thymus tissue. The receptors derive from a boy in the first two years of life with a congenital heart defect but otherwise immunologically healthy.

V is TRBV7-2 and J is TRBJ1-1; maybe TRBD1 (6 bases). The V gene's germline CDR1 is SGHTA and CDR2 FQGNSA. V dropped 5 bases and J dropped 3 bases, with 19 bases sitting between them. This CDR3 has 16 residues. The CDR3 here is CASSPLVGDNYTEAFF. As DNA, the CDR3 is TGTGCCAGCAGCCCACTAGTAGGGGACAACTACACTGAAGCTTTCTTT.

The chain joins TRBV28 to TRBJ2-3; D tentatively reads TRBD1 or TRBD2 (5 bases each). The germline CDR1 and CDR2 sequences are MDHEN and SYDVKM. The CDR3 covers 15 residues. Trimming took off 8 bases at V and 0 bases at J, with 15 bases between the two ends. For the CDR3, the DNA is TGTGCCAGCTCCGACTGGGACGACAGCACAGATACGCAGTATTTT. Residues: CASSDWDDSTDTQYF.

The gene calls are TRBV5-1 and TRBJ2-5, with TRBD2 matching 15 bases. Looked up from germline, CDR1 is SGHRS and CDR2 is YFSETQ. The junction had 11 bases not matched to a gene; V was cut back by 0 bases and J by 2 bases. This CDR3 is built from 20 residues. The CDR3 region has the DNA TGCGCCAGCAGCTTGGCCTTCGGACTAGCGGGAGGGGGTGTACAAGAGACCCAGTACTTC. This gives the protein CASSLAFGLAGGGVQETQYF.

The CDR3 sequence is CASSQVQGAPLYGYTF. The CDR3 DNA reads as TGCGCCAGCAGCCAAGTGCAGGGGGCCCCCCTCTATGGCTACACCTTC. The chain employs TRBV4-3 and TRBJ1-2; 8 nucleotides line up with TRBD1. V shed 1 base and J 4 bases; nucleotides not matched to a gene: 8. Per germline, CDR1 LGHNA and CDR2 YSLEER. The CDR3 length is 16 residues.

V and J are TRBV6-5 and TRBJ1-2, with TRBD1 matching 8 bases. V lost 0 bases, J lost 6 bases, and 9 bases stayed unmatched. The CDR3 runs 16 residues. From germline, CDR1 is MNHEY and CDR2 SVGAGI. CDR3: CASSYSMLATGDGYTF. In nucleotides, the CDR3 is TGTGCCAGCAGTTACTCGATGTTAGCGACAGGGGATGGCTACACCTTC.

The rearrangement uses TRBV5-6 and TRBJ1-4; unclear D gene. Trimming removed 0 bases at V and 8 bases at J, with 5 bases between. The CDR3 contains 12 residues. The germline CDR1 and CDR2 sequences are SGHDT and YYEEEE. The CDR3 loop reads CASSLEEEKLFF. The CDR3, as DNA: TGTGCCAGCAGCTTGGAGGAGGAAAAACTGTTTTTT.

The chain is built from TRBV7-3 and TRBJ2-1, with a possible D match to TRBD1 (6 bases). Trimming shortened V by 5 bases and J by 7 bases, and 9 bases separated the two germline ends. The CDR3 is made up of 12 amino acids. CDR1 and CDR2 from the germline V gene are SGHTA and FQGTGA. CDR3 nucleotides: TGTGCCAGCAGCGAGAGGGGGAATGAGCAGTTCTTC. Amino acid sequence: CASSERGNEQFF.

The chain carries TRBV4-2 and TRBJ1-1; D not certain. V was shortened by 4 bases and J by 1 base, with 10 bases between the two germline ends. The CDR3 loop spans 14 amino acids. CDR1 is LGHNA, CDR2 YNFKEQ, per germline. The CDR3 region is CASSLVTGNTEAFF. DNA of the CDR3: TGTGCCAGCAGCCTCGTGACGGGGAACACTGAAGCTTTCTTT.

The chain is built from TRBV28 and TRBJ1-5; no firm D call. Trimming removed 5 bases at V and 0 bases at J, with 5 bases between. Germline values: CDR1 MDHEN, CDR2 SYDVKM. The CDR3 has 13 residues. The CDR3 nucleotides read TGTGCCAGCAGTCTAAGTAGCAATCAGCCCCAGCATTTT. This sequence encodes CASSLSSNQPQHF.

The chain recombines TRBV6-1 with TRBJ1-5; possibly TRBD1 for D (5 bases). This CDR3 comprises 14 residues. V lost 3 bases to trimming and J lost 6 bases, with 12 bases between them. CDR1 is MNHNS and CDR2 is SASEGT in the germline V gene. The DNA for the CDR3 is TGTGCCAGCAGTGACAGGGCGGGGGGTCAGCCCCAGCATTTT. Translating it yields CASSDRAGGQPQHF.

This chain links TRBV4-2 with TRBJ1-2; D gene uncertain. Germline V gene lookup returns CDR1 LGHNA and CDR2 YNFKEQ. Trimming stripped 3 bases from V and 11 bases from J, with 13 bases between. The length of the CDR3 is 12 residues. This CDR3 reads CASSQSLEKYTF. Written as DNA, the CDR3 is TGTGCCAGCAGCCAGTCCTTAGAGAAATACACCTTC.

This chain connects TRBV29-1 to TRBJ2-7; possibly TRBD1 or TRBD2 for D (5 bases each). V gave up 4 bases and J gave up 2 bases, with 15 bases separating them. CDR3 length equals 14 residues. Looked up from germline, CDR1 is SQVTM and CDR2 is ANQGSEA. CDR3 sequence: CSVGLGRSPYEQYF. The CDR3 DNA follows: TGCAGCGTTGGGTTGGGACGGTCTCCCTACGAGCAGTACTTC.

V gene TRBV2 combines with J gene TRBJ1-1, with 11 bases fitting TRBD1. V shed 4 bases, J shed 3 bases, and the junction held 7 bases outside the gene matches. The CDR3 totals 16 residues. CDR1 and CDR2 from the germline V gene are SNHLY and FYNNEI. CDR3 sequence reads: CASSALRGQGDTEAFF. CDR3 in DNA: TGTGCCAGCAGTGCCCTGAGGGGACAGGGGGACACTGAAGCTTTCTTT.

The chain links TRBV5-1 to TRBJ1-3; possibly TRBD1 for D (5 bases). CDR1 and CDR2 from the germline V gene are SGHRS and YFSETQ. The V end lost 1 base, the J end lost 0 bases, and 17 bases lay between the germline ends. The CDR3 consists of 18 residues. CDR3 sequence: CASSLWDRTASSGNTIYF. The DNA for the CDR3 is TGCGCCAGCAGCTTGTGGGACCGAACGGCGAGCTCTGGAAACACCATATATTTT.

A single count supports this clone. The rearrangement uses TRBV4-1 and TRBJ2-1; 7 nucleotides align to TRBD2. Germline-derived CDR1 and CDR2 are MGHRA and YSYEKL. This CDR3 comprises 13 residues. The V segment lost 1 base and the J segment 6 bases; nucleotides outside the gene matches: 0. In DNA, the CDR3 is TGCGCCAGCAGCCAAGGGGGGGGCAATGAGCAGTTCTTC. It codes for CASSQGGGNEQFF.

The V call is TRBV4-3, the J call TRBJ2-7; D is ambiguous. Germline V gene sequence: CDR1 LGHNA, CDR2 YSLEER. Trimming pared 4 bases from V and 0 bases from J, leaving 13 bases between. CDR3 length: 15 amino acids. The CDR3 reads CASSPQGKSSYEQYF. CDR3 nucleotide sequence: TGCGCCAGCAGCCCCCAAGGGAAGAGCTCCTACGAGCAGTACTTC.

This clone appeared a few times. The chain recombines TRBV19 with TRBJ1-2; 8 bases map to TRBD1. The germline CDR1 and CDR2 sequences are LNHDA and SQIVND (reference sequence). CDR3 length equals 13 residues. Trimming at V came to 6 bases and at J to 4 bases, leaving 4 bases not matched to a gene. In DNA form, the CDR3 reads TGTGCCAGTAGAACACAGGGGGTCTATGGCTACACCTTC. Translating gives CASRTQGVYGYTF.

The chain links TRBV19 to TRBJ1-2; TRBD1 agrees at 7 bases. This CDR3 contains 13 residues. V dropped 5 bases and J dropped 6; count of bases not matched to a gene: 6. Germline CDR1 LNHDA, CDR2 SQIVND (reference sequence). The CDR3 nucleotides are TGTGCCAGTAGTTCCCATACAGGGGATGGCTACACCTTC. Translated: CASSSHTGDGYTF.

V gene TRBV28 combines with J gene TRBJ1-1; 7 bases align to TRBD1. Germline CDR1 is MDHEN and CDR2 is SYDVKM. The CDR3 loop spans 14 amino acids. Trimming cost V 7 bases and J 5 bases; bases outside gene matches: 10. CDR3 coding DNA: TGTGCCAGCACCGAGACAGGGAGGGGGACTGAAGCTTTCTTT. Protein product: CASTETGRGTEAFF.

The rearrangement links TRBV27 to TRBJ2-1; 7 bases are a match to TRBD1. The germline V gene encodes CDR1 MNHEY and CDR2 SMNVEV (reference sequence). The CDR3 is 15 amino acids. The junction had 12 bases not matched to a gene; V was cut back by 6 bases and J by 7 bases. CDR3 amino acids: CASRRTGAALNEQFF. CDR3 DNA sequence: TGTGCCAGCAGGCGAACAGGGGCCGCCCTTAATGAGCAGTTCTTC.

The chain uses TRBV2 and TRBJ2-1; D remains ambiguous. V was clipped by 6 bases and J by 5 bases, with 23 bases between them. The CDR3 sequence is 17 residues long. Germline-derived CDR1 and CDR2 are SNHLY and FYNNEI. Here the CDR3 DNA reads TGTGCCAGCAGACTACCCCGGACCAGGCCGGAACACAATGAGCAGTTCTTC. This gives the protein CASRLPRTRPEHNEQFF.

The genes are TRBV5-4 and TRBJ1-2; a weak D match, TRBD1 (5 bases). This CDR3 comprises 12 residues. The germline gives CDR1 SGHNT, CDR2 YYREEE (reference sequence). V was trimmed by 4 bases and J by 7 bases, leaving 11 bases between them. The CDR3 spells CASSVGVLGYTF. The DNA of the CDR3 is TGTGCCAGCAGCGTAGGGGTTCTTGGCTACACCTTC.

The chain is built from TRBV11-2 and TRBJ2-1, with TRBD2 matching over 8 bases. The germline gives CDR1 SGHAT, CDR2 FQNNGV. The length of the CDR3 is 19 residues. Unmatched junction bases numbered 20, after V lost 6 bases and J lost 4 bases. The CDR3 DNA sequence: TGTGCCAGCAGGACGCGGACTAGCCACCTAGGGCCGGATTACAATGAGCAGTTCTTC. This translates into CASRTRTSHLGPDYNEQFF.

V gene TRBV28 combines with J gene TRBJ1-5; the match to TRBD1 covers 7 bases. V gave up 2 bases and J gave up 2 bases; unmatched junction bases: 9. Germline CDR1 reads MDHEN; CDR2 reads SYDVKM. This CDR3 is built from 17 residues. CDR3 region: CASSLPDRPDGNQPQHF. Written as DNA, the CDR3 is TGTGCCAGCAGTTTACCGGACAGGCCGGATGGCAATCAGCCCCAGCATTTT.

This clone occurred once. This sequence joins TRBV5-5 and TRBJ1-6; tentative D call: TRBD1 (5 bases). V was clipped by 5 bases and J by 4 bases, with 22 bases between them. CDR1 is SGHKS and CDR2 is YYEKEE in the germline V gene (reference sequence). This CDR3 is 18 amino acids long. The DNA of the CDR3 is TGTGCCAGCAGTCCGGGACCCCCGAGAGGCCGATATAATTCACCCCTCCACTTT. As protein: CASSPGPPRGRYNSPLHF.

The chain couples TRBV11-3 to TRBJ1-1; possible D gene TRBD1, 6 bases. Trimming stripped 1 base from V and 7 bases from J, with 10 bases between. Germline CDR1 reads SGHNT; CDR2 reads YENEEA. The CDR3 totals 13 residues. CDR3 region: CASSLVEGDEAFF. DNA of the CDR3: TGTGCCAGCAGCTTAGTGGAGGGGGATGAAGCTTTCTTT. Variable domain in full (rest from reference TRBV11-3 and TRBJ1-1): EAGVVQSPRYKIIEKKQPVAFWCNPISGHNTLYWYLQNLGQGPELLIRYENEEAVDDSQLPKDRFSAERLKGVDSTLKIQPAELGDSAVYLCASSLVEGDEAFFGQGTRLTVV.

The CDR3 region has the DNA TGTGCCACCAGCAGAGGGCTAGCGGCCCTGAGCTCCTACAATGAGCAGTTCTTC. Residues: CATSRGLAALSSYNEQFF. The chain uses TRBV15 and TRBJ2-1; TRBD2 aligns across 7 bases. The CDR3 covers 18 residues. The germline CDR1 and CDR2 sequences are LNHNV and YYDKDF (reference sequence). The trim removed 1 base at V and 0 bases at J, leaving 9 bases unmatched.

The V and J genes are TRBV28 and TRBJ1-5; the D is unclear. Trimming took 6 bases from V and 0 from J, leaving 18 bases between them. Per germline, CDR1 MDHEN and CDR2 SYDVKM. The CDR3 covers 17 residues. CDR3 sequence: CASSRPVRDYSNQPQHF. Written as DNA, the CDR3 is TGTGCCAGCAGCCGACCGGTGAGGGATTATAGCAATCAGCCCCAGCATTTT.

The V and J genes are TRBV6-5 and TRBJ1-1, with D possibly being TRBD1 (5 bases). The germline V and J ends were trimmed by 0 bases and 4 bases, with 12 bases remaining between them. The CDR3 runs 15 residues. Looked up from germline, CDR1 is MNHEY and CDR2 is SVGAGI. CDR3 sequence (DNA): TGTGCCAGCAGTTACTCGCGCAGGGCGGGCACTGAAGCTTTCTTT. Protein: CASSYSRRAGTEAFF.

The rearrangement uses TRBV7-2 and TRBJ1-3; a possible D gene is TRBD1 (6 bases). V dropped 0 bases and J dropped 3 bases, with 21 bases sitting between them. The CDR3 runs to 19 residues. Germline loops: CDR1 SGHTA, CDR2 FQGNSA. CDR3 residues: CASSLARLTGIKHGNTIYF. In DNA, the CDR3 is TGTGCCAGCAGCTTAGCGAGACTTACAGGGATTAAGCATGGAAACACCATATATTTT.

CDR3 protein: CASSLPYYEQYF. The CDR3 nucleotides read TGTGCCAGCAGTCTCCCTTACTACGAGCAGTACTTC. The J gene is TRBJ2-7, the V gene TRBV27, with D unresolved. Germline-derived CDR1 and CDR2 are MNHEY and SMNVEV (reference sequence). The CDR3 loop spans 12 amino acids. Trimming left V 5 bases short and J 3 bases short, with 8 bases between.

The chain joins TRBV5-1 to TRBJ2-1; 7 bases agree with TRBD2. Trimming cost V 5 bases and J 9 bases; bases outside gene matches: 14. Germline CDR1 reads SGHRS; CDR2 reads YFSETQ. This CDR3 is 15 amino acids long. The CDR3 reads CASRGGAGSRGEQFF. In DNA, the CDR3 is TGCGCCAGCAGGGGTGGAGCGGGAAGTAGGGGTGAGCAGTTCTTC. Full variable domain (missing parts from reference TRBV5-1 and TRBJ2-1): KAGVTQTPRYLIKTRGQQVTLSCSPISGHRSVSWYQQTPGQGLQFLFEYFSETQRNKGNFPGRFSGRQFSNSRSEMNVSTLELGDSALYLCASRGGAGSRGEQFFGPGTRLTVL.